The following is a T cell receptor beta chain sequence with its context. Its antigen remains unknown. Some clones are missing from TCRdb's copy, which holds only in-frame ones; the method was immunoSEQ multiplex PCR. Of roughly 50,000 clones in the sample, less than 85% were seen once. The data belong to a study of T cell clones after liver transplantation. The wider study: Standard immunosuppression, with no induction, continued until 12-24 months after transplant.

Study results and limitations: A significant post-transplant drop in circulating graft-donor-reactive CD4 TCRbeta sequences occurred in most of the 8 subjects.

J gave up 2 bases and V 10 bases, and 7 bases lay outside the gene matches. CDR3 length: 13 residues. The V gene's germline CDR1 is MDHEN and CDR2 SYDVKM. Sequenced here: CD4+ T cells from blood, sampled before liver transplant. The TCR originated in a human donor who received a liver transplant. The chain uses TRBV28 and TRBJ1-1; 7 bases align to TRBD1. The CDR3 protein is CATRQGLNTEAFF. As DNA, the CDR3 is TGTGCCACCCGACAGGGCCTCAACACTGAAGCTTTCTTT.